The present TCR beta chain was sequenced within a study of shared clonotypes between healthy human individuals. Germline-derived CDR1 and CDR2 are ENHRY and SYGVKD. The J segment lost 5 bases and the V segment lost 9 bases, leaving 12 bases of the junction unmatched. CDR3 length: 15 residues. This table comes from immunoSEQ multiplex PCR, and its TCRdb copy is limited to in-frame clones, with some not included. The top ten clones hold about 0.054% of a sample with roughly 500,000 clones, less than 96% of them seen once. This receptor was taken from a woman younger than 45 in good health. The chain is built from TRBV10-3 and TRBJ2-2, with TRBD2 matching over 7 bases. The sequenced sample was naive CD4+ T cells sorted from blood. The subset is: CD45RA+ positively selected. The CDR3 coding sequence is TGTGCCATGCGGGCTAGTCAGGGAGGGACCGGGGAGCTGTTTTTT. This sequence encodes CAMRASQGGTGELFF.